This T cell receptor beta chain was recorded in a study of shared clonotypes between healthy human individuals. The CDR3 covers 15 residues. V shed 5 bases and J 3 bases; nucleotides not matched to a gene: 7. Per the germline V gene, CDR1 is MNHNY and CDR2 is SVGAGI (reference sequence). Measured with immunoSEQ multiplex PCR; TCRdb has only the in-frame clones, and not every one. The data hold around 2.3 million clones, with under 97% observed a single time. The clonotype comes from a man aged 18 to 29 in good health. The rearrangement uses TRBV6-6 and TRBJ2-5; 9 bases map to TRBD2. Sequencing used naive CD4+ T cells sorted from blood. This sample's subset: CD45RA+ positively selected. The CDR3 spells CASSGGTSREETQYF. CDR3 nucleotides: TGTGCCAGCAGTGGGGGGACTAGCCGAGAAGAGACCCAGTACTTC.